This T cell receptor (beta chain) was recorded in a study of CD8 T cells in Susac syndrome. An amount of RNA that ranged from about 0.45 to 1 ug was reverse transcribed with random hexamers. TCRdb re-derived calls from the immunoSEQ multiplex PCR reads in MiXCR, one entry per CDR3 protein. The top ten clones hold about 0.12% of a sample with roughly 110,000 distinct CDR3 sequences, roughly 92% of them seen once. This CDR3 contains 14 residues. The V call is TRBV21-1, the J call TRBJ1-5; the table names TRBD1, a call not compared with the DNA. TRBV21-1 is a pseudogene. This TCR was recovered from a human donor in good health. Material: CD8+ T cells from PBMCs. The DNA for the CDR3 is TGTGCCAGCGGGGGACGGGACAGGGAGATACCCCAGCATTTT. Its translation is CASGGRDREIPQHF.